What follows is one TCR beta chain and its context. Its recognized antigen is unknown. Base qualities are not recorded, but no much larger clone differs from it by a single base. This sample stems from a study of blood T cell repertoires in COVID-19 (dated by TCRdb to between 2020 and 2021). Study-level background: Collaborator samples came from the United States, Italy and Spain and covered acute and convalescent phases of COVID-19. Where HLA class I and class II types were available, the types were taken from metadata supplied by the sample provider, not from assay-based typing. The material from the prospective study consisted of cDNA or gDNA derived from T cells, B-cell-depleted T cells, or PBMCs. The repertoires were released in a freely available public database meant as a resource for research on the immune response to SARS-CoV-2. Samples came from the ongoing ImmuneRACE study (first 160 participants) plus 1,254 subjects from 6 global collaborators. Deeply sampled blood TCRbeta repertoires from subjects exposed to, actively infected with, or recovered from COVID-19 were included in the dataset. The sample metadata nearly always contained a de-identified subject ID, COVID-19 status, age in years and sex. Results the study describes overall, beyond this receptor: The quantity of clinical and demographic metadata differed by source and by participant and was supplied without curation.

Collaborating institutions collected whole blood in K2EDTA tubes following their own protocols. For TCRbeta analysis, collaborator samples were shipped as frozen whole blood, as isolated PBMCs, or as DNA extracted from either sample type. TCRbeta CDR3 regions were amplified from genomic DNA by means of the immunoSEQ Assay, a bias-controlled multiplex PCR. The original methods were these. The number of nucleated cells in each sample was estimated by amplification of reference gene primers within the assay. Sequence reads were collapsed and filtered to measure the absolute abundance of every unique TCRbeta CDR3 rearrangement. Productive Simpson clonality was computed per sample as the square root of Simpson's diversity index over productive rearrangements. Held by TCRdb, this immuneACCESS table contains in-frame sequences only and omits some clones. Under half of the omission traces to an unresolved V gene where checked; the cause of the rest is unknown. Clone size and V and J calls were adopted from that table, with D and trimming inferred from the DNA. Recorded for this sample are some 100,000 clones; 88% of them occurred a single time. Around 4.5% of the sample rests with the top ten.

CDR1 and CDR2 are drawn from the germline V gene (reference sequence): LGHDT, YNNKEL. From the cysteine through the phenylalanine, the CDR3 covers 15 amino acids. The retained sequence is limited to the CDR3, 45 bases, with the frame set at the first base. The germline V and J ends show losses of 1 base and 4 bases respectively, and no gene match explains 2 bases of the junction. The sequence joins TRBV3-1 (or the pseudogene TRBV3-2) to TRBJ1-2; 11 bases in the junction line up with TRBD1. Sequencing was carried out using peripheral blood. The TCR was taken from a woman aged 80 or over with active COVID-19. The CDR3 reads as follows: CASSQAGTGGYGYTF. The bases read TGTGCCAGCAGCCAAGCCGGGACAGGGGGCTATGGCTACACCTTC.